This TCR beta chain was observed in a study of T cell changes during pregnancy in multiple sclerosis. A few counts support this clone. Produced via immunoSEQ multiplex PCR; TCRdb's table is partial and in-frame only. The table includes 100,000 to 140,000 clones, 92% detected once. This CDR3 has 15 residues. Germline loops: CDR1 SGHTA, CDR2 FQGNSA. Trimming removed 1 base from V and 10 bases from J, with 14 bases in between. The clonotype comes from a female donor in good health, enrolled as a control in a pregnancy study. The sample was peripheral blood, taken in the third trimester of pregnancy. This chain links TRBV7-2 with TRBJ1-6; D might be TRBD1 (6 bases). CDR3 sequence: CASSLVVGASSPLHF. Written as DNA, the CDR3 is TGTGCCAGCAGCTTAGTGGTGGGGGCGAGCTCACCCCTCCACTTT.